The clone carrying this TCR beta chain showed up just once. This specimen comes from a study of T-cell reconstitution after alpha-beta-depleted transplantation in children. Germline-derived CDR1 and CDR2 are SGHVS and FQNEAQ. The V end lost 2 bases, the J end lost 6 bases, and 20 bases lay between the germline ends. CDR3 length equals 17 residues. Construction of the TCRbeta library involved unique molecular identifiers. TCRdb used MiXCR to reprocess the PCR reads, holding one entry per CDR3 protein. This sample has 450,000 to 600,000 distinct CDR3 sequences, with 15% to 20% found just once. This sample comprised PBMCs from the stem cell graft donor, obtained from the stem cell graft. This clonotype was obtained from a human donor who donated a stem cell graft to a child with acute lymphoblastic leukemia. V gene TRBV7-8 combines with J gene TRBJ1-5; weak D call: TRBD1 (6 bases). Here the CDR3 reads CASSLKEGVGAPQPQHF. DNA of the CDR3: TGTGCCAGCAGCTTAAAGGAGGGGGTGGGAGCCCCTCAGCCCCAGCATTTT.